This T cell receptor beta chain was found in a study of immune evolution from preneoplasia to lung adenocarcinoma. Some clones are missing from TCRdb's copy, which holds only in-frame ones; the method was immunoSEQ multiplex PCR. The profile shows about 10,000 clones, 88% of them singletons. Patients had resection in Japan or China between 2014 and 2017. Nucleic acids came from premalignant or tumor cells enriched by macro-dissection. This CDR3 is 11 amino acids long. Trimming left V 3 bases short and J 7 bases short, with 7 bases between. Germline assignment: CDR1 GTSNPN and CDR2 SVGIG (reference sequence). About this clone: Its cognate antigen is unknown.

Regarding the study as a whole: Top clone frequencies peaked in normal lung, apparently declining through invasive adenocarcinoma. Normal lung had highest clonality; later lesions appeared denser, more diverse.

The TCR was taken from a person aged 65 to 85 with invasive lung adenocarcinoma. Some clones in this sample may be carry-over from other donors' samples. The V and J genes are TRBV30 and TRBJ2-1; D unresolved. Sequences were obtained from FFPE invasive lung adenocarcinoma tissue. This CDR3 reads CAWSQKNEQFF. CDR3 nucleotides: TGTGCCTGGAGCCAGAAGAATGAGCAGTTCTTC.